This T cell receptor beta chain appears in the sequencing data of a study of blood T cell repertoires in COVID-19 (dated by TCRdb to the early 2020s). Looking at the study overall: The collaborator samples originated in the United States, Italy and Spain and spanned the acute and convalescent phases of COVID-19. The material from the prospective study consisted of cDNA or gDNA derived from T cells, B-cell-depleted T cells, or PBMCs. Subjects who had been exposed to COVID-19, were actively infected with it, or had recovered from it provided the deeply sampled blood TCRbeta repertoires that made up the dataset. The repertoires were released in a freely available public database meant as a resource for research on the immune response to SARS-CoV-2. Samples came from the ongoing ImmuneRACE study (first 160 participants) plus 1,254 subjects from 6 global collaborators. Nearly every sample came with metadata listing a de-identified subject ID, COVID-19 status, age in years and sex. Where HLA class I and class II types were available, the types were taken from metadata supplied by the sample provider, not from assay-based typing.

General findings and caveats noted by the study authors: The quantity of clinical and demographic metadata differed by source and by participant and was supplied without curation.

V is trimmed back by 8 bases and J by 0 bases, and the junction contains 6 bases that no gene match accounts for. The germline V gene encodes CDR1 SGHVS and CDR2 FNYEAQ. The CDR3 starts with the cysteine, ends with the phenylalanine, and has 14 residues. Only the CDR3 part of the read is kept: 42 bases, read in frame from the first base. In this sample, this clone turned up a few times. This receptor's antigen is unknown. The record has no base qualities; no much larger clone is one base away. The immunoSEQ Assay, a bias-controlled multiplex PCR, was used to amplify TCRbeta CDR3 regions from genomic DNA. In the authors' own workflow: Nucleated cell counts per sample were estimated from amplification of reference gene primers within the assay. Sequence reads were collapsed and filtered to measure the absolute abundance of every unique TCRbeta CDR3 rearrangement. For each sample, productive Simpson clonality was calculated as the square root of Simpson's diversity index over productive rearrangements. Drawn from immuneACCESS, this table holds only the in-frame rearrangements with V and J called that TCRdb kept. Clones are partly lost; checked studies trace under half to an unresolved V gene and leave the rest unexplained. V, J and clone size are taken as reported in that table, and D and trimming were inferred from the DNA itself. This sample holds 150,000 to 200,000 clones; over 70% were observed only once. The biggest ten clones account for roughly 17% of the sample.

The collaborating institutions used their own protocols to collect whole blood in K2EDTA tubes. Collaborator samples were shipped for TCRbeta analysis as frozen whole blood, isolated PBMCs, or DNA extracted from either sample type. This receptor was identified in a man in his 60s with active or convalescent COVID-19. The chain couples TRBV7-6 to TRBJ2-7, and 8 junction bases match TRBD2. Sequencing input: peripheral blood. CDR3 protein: CASVSGSASYEQYF. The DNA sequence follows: TGTGCCAGCGTGAGCGGGAGTGCCTCCTACGAGCAGTACTTC.